These 26 T cell receptor beta chains were sequenced from one sample in a study of blood T cell repertoires in COVID-19. Using immunoSEQ multiplex PCR, the repertoire was profiled, and TCRdb retains in-frame clones only, with some absent. Among about 170,000 clones listed, roughly 84% were seen once. The material sequenced was PBMCs or T cells enriched from blood (not recorded which). These receptors were taken from a human donor with acute COVID-19. The donor label of this sample is uncertain.

The chain employs TRBV10-3 and TRBJ2-7, with 13 bases fitting TRBD2. The CDR3 sequence is 16 residues long. V lost 10 bases, J lost 1 base, and 10 bases stayed unmatched. Germline values: CDR1 ENHRY, CDR2 SYGVKD. The CDR3 nucleotides are TGTGCCACCAAGACTAGCGGGGGGACAACATCCTACGAGCAGTACTTC. It specifies CATKTSGGTTSYEQYF.

This rearrangement joins TRBV5-5 to TRBJ2-3; TRBD2 aligns across 9 bases. The length of the CDR3 is 15 residues. Germline V gene lookup returns CDR1 SGHKS and CDR2 YYEKEE (reference sequence). The trim removed 4 bases at V and 2 bases at J, leaving 5 bases unmatched. CDR3 sequence reads: CASSLRGGPTDTQYF. CDR3 sequence (DNA): TGTGCCAGCAGCCTGCGGGGGGGCCCCACAGATACGCAGTATTTT.

The chain is built from TRBV2 and TRBJ1-2, with unresolved D. The CDR3 is 18 amino acids. The germline V gene encodes CDR1 SNHLY and CDR2 FYNNEI. With 8 bases removed from V and 0 bases from J, the gap between germline ends came to 25 bases. CDR3 nucleotides: TGTGCCAGCCGCCGGATTTTGCGAGGTTCCAGAGCTAACTATGGCTACACCTTC. Translating it yields CASRRILRGSRANYGYTF. The full variable domain, with the rest looked up from reference TRBV2 and TRBJ1-2, is EPEVTQTPSHQVTQMGQEVILRCVPISNHLYFYWYRQILGQKVEFLVSFYNNEISEKSEIFDDQFSVERPDGSNFTLKIRSTKLEDSAMYFCASRRILRGSRANYGYTFGSGTRLTVV.

The rearrangement uses TRBV25-1 and TRBJ1-1; no firm D call. V was clipped by 7 bases and J by 8 bases, with 14 bases between them. The CDR3 is 12 residues long. Germline CDR1 and CDR2: MGHDK and SYGVNS. This chain's CDR3 is CASTRGSGEAFF. The CDR3 DNA reads as TGTGCCAGCACTAGAGGGTCGGGAGAAGCTTTCTTT.

The sample holds a few counts of this clone. J is TRBJ2-2 and V is TRBV5-4, with D possibly matching TRBD1 (5 bases). The V end was cut by 2 bases, the J end by 6 bases, with 5 bases between. The CDR3 runs to 12 residues. CDR1 is SGHNT and CDR2 is YYREEE in the germline V gene (reference sequence). CDR3 bases: TGTGCCAGCAGCTTCAGGGCCGGGGAGCTGTTTTTT. Translating gives CASSFRAGELFF.

V is TRBV19 and J is TRBJ2-7; 7 bases align to TRBD1. J was trimmed by 5 bases and V by 5 bases; bases with no gene match: 6. CDR3 size: 13 residues. Per germline, CDR1 LNHDA and CDR2 SQIVND (reference sequence). CDR3 residues: CASSLRQGHEQYF. The CDR3 nucleotides read TGTGCCAGTAGTCTTCGACAGGGCCACGAGCAGTACTTC.

The chain employs TRBV7-3 and TRBJ1-1, with D hard to call. The V gene lost 5 bases and the J gene lost 1 base, with 8 bases spanning the gap. CDR1 and CDR2 from the germline V gene are SGHTA and FQGTGA. The CDR3 is 13 residues long. The CDR3 DNA reads as TGTGCCAGCAGCCAACAGACGAACACTGAAGCTTTCTTT. It translates to CASSQQTNTEAFF. The variable domain in full, with the rest retrieved from reference TRBV7-3 and TRBJ1-1, is GAGVSQTPSNKVTEKGKYVELRCDPISGHTALYWYRQSLGQGPEFLIYFQGTGAADDSGLPNDRFFAVRPEGSVSTLKIQRTERGDSAVYLCASSQQTNTEAFFGQGTRLTVV.

The J gene is TRBJ2-7, the V gene TRBV18; TRBD2 aligns across 9 bases. V was pared by 0 bases and J by 10 bases, with 7 bases of the junction left unmatched. The germline gives CDR1 KGHSH, CDR2 LQKENI. The CDR3 consists of 14 residues. The CDR3 is CASSPPRGGGVQYF. CDR3 nucleotides: TGTGCCAGCTCACCACCGCGGGGGGGCGGTGTTCAGTACTTC.

V usage is TRBV9 and J usage is TRBJ2-5; D might be TRBD1 (6 bases). Germline CDR1 is SGDLS and CDR2 is YYNGEE. This CDR3 is 14 amino acids long. Trimming took 3 bases from V and 1 from J, leaving 10 bases between them. CDR3: CASSGGGVQETQYF. The CDR3 DNA follows: TGTGCCAGCAGCGGAGGGGGAGTCCAAGAGACCCAGTACTTC.

The genes are TRBV7-2 and TRBJ2-7; D might be TRBD2 (6 bases). The CDR3 sequence is 15 residues long. CDR1 is SGHTA and CDR2 is FQGNSA in the germline V gene. Trimming took 6 bases from V and 3 from J, leaving 18 bases between them. CDR3 sequence reads: CASSTLGGRYYEQYF. The CDR3 DNA follows: TGTGCCAGCAGTACCTTGGGGGGACGGTACTACGAGCAGTACTTC.

The J gene is TRBJ2-4, the V gene TRBV19; 7 nucleotides line up with TRBD1. Per germline, CDR1 LNHDA and CDR2 SQIVND (reference sequence). V lost 9 bases and J lost 0; bases outside the gene matches: 14. The CDR3 sequence is 17 residues long. The chain's CDR3 is CARGLGTEILAKNIQYF. The DNA of the CDR3 is TGTGCCAGGGGCCTAGGGACAGAGATTCTAGCCAAAAACATTCAGTACTTC.

This clone has a handful of counts. The DNA for the CDR3 is TGTGCCAGCAGTTACTCCGGGGCAGGGGGGACTGAAGCTTTCTTT. Translation: CASSYSGAGGTEAFF. This rearrangement joins TRBV6-5 to TRBJ1-1, with 7 positions matching TRBD1. CDR3 length: 15 amino acids. After removal of 0 bases from V and 5 bases from J, the junction contained 6 bases not matched to a gene. CDR1 and CDR2 from the germline V gene are MNHEY and SVGAGI.

The chain combines TRBV30 with TRBJ1-4; TRBD1 agrees at 7 bases. After removal of 8 bases from V and 0 bases from J, the junction contained 3 bases not matched to a gene. The CDR3 runs 13 residues. CDR1 is GTSNPN and CDR2 is SVGIG in the germline V gene (reference sequence). CDR3 residues: CAGQVPTNEKLFF. Written as DNA, the CDR3 is TGTGCCGGACAGGTACCAACTAATGAAAAACTGTTTTTT.

The chain couples TRBV19 to TRBJ1-2; TRBD1 is a possible D gene (5 bases). This CDR3 region has 13 residues. Germline values: CDR1 LNHDA, CDR2 SQIVND (reference sequence). Trimming left V 8 bases short and J 4 bases short, with 14 bases between. The CDR3 DNA reads as TGTGCCAGTGGACATCAGGGTACCTATGGCTACACCTTC. It yields the protein CASGHQGTYGYTF.

CDR3 amino acids: CASSQVMQETQYF. CDR3 nucleotides: TGTGCCAGCAGCCAAGTCATGCAAGAGACCCAGTACTTC. The chain couples TRBV3-1 (or the pseudogene TRBV3-2) to TRBJ2-5, with no clear D. V was clipped by 1 base and J by 2 bases, with 5 bases between them. Germline-derived CDR1 and CDR2 are LGHDT and YNNKEL (reference sequence). The CDR3 consists of 13 residues.

This clone was recorded only once. The chain employs TRBV14 and TRBJ2-7, with TRBD1 as a possible D gene (5 bases). Germline lookup yields CDR1 SGHDN and CDR2 FVKESK. Trimming took 5 bases from V and 0 from J, leaving 11 bases between them. The CDR3 consists of 14 residues. The CDR3 region has the DNA TGTGCCAGCAGCTTCGAGACAGCCTCCTACGAGCAGTACTTC. It is translated as CASSFETASYEQYF.

This clone was seen only once. This chain joins TRBV5-5 and TRBJ1-6; D might be TRBD1 (6 bases). This CDR3 contains 17 residues. Germline V gene sequence: CDR1 SGHKS, CDR2 YYEKEE (reference sequence). Trimming removed 0 bases from V and 4 bases from J, with 14 bases in between. In nucleotides, the CDR3 is TGTGCCAGCAGCTTGGTGAAGGGGGATTTTTATAATTCACCCCTCCACTTT. Its protein product is CASSLVKGDFYNSPLHF.

CDR3 residues: CASSHWGGSYNEQFF. The CDR3 nucleotides read TGCGCCAGCAGCCATTGGGGGGGGTCTTACAATGAGCAGTTCTTC. The chain combines TRBV4-3 with TRBJ2-1; 7 bases map to TRBD2. The V and J ends lost 3 bases and 4 bases, in that order; junction bases with no gene match: 6. The CDR3 is made up of 15 amino acids. Germline V CDR1 and CDR2: LGHNA, YSLEER.

The chain recombines TRBV5-6 with TRBJ2-3, with a possible D match to TRBD2 (5 bases). V was pared by 3 bases and J by 4 bases, with 9 bases between. Germline-derived CDR1 and CDR2 are SGHDT and YYEEEE. CDR3 length: 13 amino acids. The CDR3 DNA reads TGTGCCAGCAGCTCGGAGGTGTCAGATACGCAGTATTTT. Its translation: CASSSEVSDTQYF.

The V gene is TRBV3-1 (or the pseudogene TRBV3-2), the J gene TRBJ2-7; the D gene is possibly TRBD2 (7 bases). The germline CDR1 and CDR2 sequences are LGHDT and YNNKEL (reference sequence). Between the trimmed V and J ends, which lost 3 bases and 3 bases, there was a span of 24 bases. This CDR3 region has 18 residues. The CDR3 DNA follows: TGTGCCAGCAGCCACCACGCGCGGGGGCGTTTCGAGGTCTACGAGCAGTACTTC. The encoded protein is CASSHHARGRFEVYEQYF.

V usage is TRBV5-4 and J usage is TRBJ2-3, with 12 bases lining up with TRBD2. The CDR3 consists of 15 residues. With V trimmed by 4 bases and J by 2 bases, 2 bases remained unmatched. CDR1 SGHNT and CDR2 YYREEE come from the germline V gene (reference sequence). CDR3 DNA sequence: TGTGCCAGCAGCAGACTAGCGGGGGCCACAGATACGCAGTATTTT. Protein sequence: CASSRLAGATDTQYF.

The chain employs TRBV20-1 and TRBJ2-7, with D possibly matching TRBD2 (5 bases). The J call is doubtful: the DNA matches TRBJ2-1 better. The CDR3 runs 11 residues. In germline, CDR1 is DFQATT, CDR2 SNEGSKA (reference sequence). The CDR3 sequence: CSVRGLNEQFF. The DNA of the CDR3 is TGCAGTGTAAGAGGGCTCAATGAGCAGTTCTTC.

The CDR3 spells CASTFWGGGQDTQYF. CDR3 DNA: TGTGCCAGCACCTTTTGGGGCGGGGGTCAAGATACGCAGTATTTT. This sequence joins TRBV2 and TRBJ2-3; 7 bases map to TRBD2. CDR3 length: 15 amino acids. Trimming at V came to 7 bases and at J to 5 bases, leaving 12 bases not matched to a gene. The germline V gene has CDR1 SNHLY and CDR2 FYNNEI.

The rearrangement joins TRBV20-1 to TRBJ1-3, with a weak D call TRBD1 (5 bases). V was clipped by 3 bases and J by 4 bases, with 13 bases between them. The CDR3 contains 14 residues. The germline V gene encodes CDR1 DFQATT and CDR2 SNEGSKA (reference sequence). As DNA, the CDR3 is TGCAGTGCTAGTCCAGGGCAGAGAGGAAACACCATATATTTT. Its protein is CSASPGQRGNTIYF.

The chain links TRBV27 to TRBJ2-5; TRBD1 aligns across 7 bases. CDR1 and CDR2 (germline): MNHEY, SMNVEV (reference sequence). This CDR3 spans 15 amino acids. The J segment lost 1 base and the V segment lost 5 bases, leaving 7 bases of the junction unmatched. CDR3 in DNA: TGTGCCAGCAGTAAGGACAGGACTCTCCAAGAGACCCAGTACTTC. This gives the protein CASSKDRTLQETQYF.

V is TRBV19 and J is TRBJ1-2, with 11 nucleotides matching TRBD1. V trimming: 3 bases; J trimming: 0 bases; junction bases outside the gene matches: 9. CDR3 size: 18 residues. The germline CDR1 and CDR2 sequences are LNHDA and SQIVND (reference sequence). The CDR3 sequence is CASSILGQGAWSNYGYTF. DNA of the CDR3: TGTGCCAGTAGTATCCTCGGACAGGGGGCCTGGTCTAACTATGGCTACACCTTC.